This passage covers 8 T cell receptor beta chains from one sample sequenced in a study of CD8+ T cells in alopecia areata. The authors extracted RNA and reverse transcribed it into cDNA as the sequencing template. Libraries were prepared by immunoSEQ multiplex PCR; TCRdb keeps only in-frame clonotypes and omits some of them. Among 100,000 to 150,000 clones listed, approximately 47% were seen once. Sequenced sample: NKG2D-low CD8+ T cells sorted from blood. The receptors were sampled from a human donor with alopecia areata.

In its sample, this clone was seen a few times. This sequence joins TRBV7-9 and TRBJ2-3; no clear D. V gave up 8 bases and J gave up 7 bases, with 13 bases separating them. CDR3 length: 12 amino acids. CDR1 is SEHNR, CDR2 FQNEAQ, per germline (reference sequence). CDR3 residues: CASDQASYTQYF. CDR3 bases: TGTGCCAGCGATCAAGCAAGTTATACGCAGTATTTT.

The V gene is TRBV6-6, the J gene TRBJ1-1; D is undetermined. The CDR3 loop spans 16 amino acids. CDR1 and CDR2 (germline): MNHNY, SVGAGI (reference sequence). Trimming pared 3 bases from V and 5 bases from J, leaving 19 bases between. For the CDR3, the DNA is TGTGCCAGCAGTTATTGGGGTTGGTACCGGCTTACTGAAGCTTTCTTT. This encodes CASSYWGWYRLTEAFF.

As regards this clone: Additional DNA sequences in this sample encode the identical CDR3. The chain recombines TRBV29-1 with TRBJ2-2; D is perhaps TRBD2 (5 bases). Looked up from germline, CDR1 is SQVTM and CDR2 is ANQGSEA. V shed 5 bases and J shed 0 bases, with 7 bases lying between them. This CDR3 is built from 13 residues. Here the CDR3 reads CSVPGTNTGELFF. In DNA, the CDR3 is TGCAGCGTTCCCGGGACGAACACCGGGGAGCTGTTTTTT.

The CDR3 nucleotides read TGTGCCAGCAGCTCCGGGCCCTACGAGCAGTACTTC. Translation: CASSSGPYEQYF. The chain uses TRBV5-4 and TRBJ2-7; D ambiguous. The CDR3 runs 12 residues. Germline V gene lookup returns CDR1 SGHNT and CDR2 YYREEE (reference sequence). The ends were cut back, 3 bases at V and 2 bases at J, with 6 bases in the middle.

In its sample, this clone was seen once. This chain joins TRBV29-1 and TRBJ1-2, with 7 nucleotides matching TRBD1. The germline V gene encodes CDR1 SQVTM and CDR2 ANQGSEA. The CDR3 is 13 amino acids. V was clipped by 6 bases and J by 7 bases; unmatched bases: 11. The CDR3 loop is CSVDPTGFPGYTF. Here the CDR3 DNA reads TGCAGCGTCGATCCGACAGGGTTCCCTGGCTACACCTTC.

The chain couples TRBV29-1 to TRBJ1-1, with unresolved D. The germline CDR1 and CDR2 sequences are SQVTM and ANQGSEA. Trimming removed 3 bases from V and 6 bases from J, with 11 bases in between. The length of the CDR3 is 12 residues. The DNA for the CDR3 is TGCAGCGTTGAGGGGAATTTGGCTGAAGCTTTCTTT. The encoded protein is CSVEGNLAEAFF.

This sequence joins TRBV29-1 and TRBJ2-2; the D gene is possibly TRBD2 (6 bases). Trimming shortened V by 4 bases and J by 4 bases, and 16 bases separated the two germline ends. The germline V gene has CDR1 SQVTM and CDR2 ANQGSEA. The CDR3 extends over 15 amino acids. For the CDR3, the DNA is TGCAGCGTTGTTTATGGGCAGGGAGGCACCGGGGAGCTGTTTTTT. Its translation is CSVVYGQGGTGELFF.

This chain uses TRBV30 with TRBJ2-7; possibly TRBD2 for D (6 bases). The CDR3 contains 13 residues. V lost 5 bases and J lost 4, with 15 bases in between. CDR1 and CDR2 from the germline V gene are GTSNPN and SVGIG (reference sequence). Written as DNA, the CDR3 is TGTGCCTGGGCCGGGGGAATTGGGTACGAGCAGTACTTC. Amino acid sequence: CAWAGGIGYEQYF. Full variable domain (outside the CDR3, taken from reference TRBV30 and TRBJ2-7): SQTIHQWPATLVQPVGSPLSLECTVEGTSNPNLYWYRQAAGRGLQLLFYSVGIGQISSEVPQNLSASRPQDRQFILSSKKLLLSDSGFYLCAWAGGIGYEQYFGPGTRLTVT.